The subject of this entry is one TCR beta chain. The germline V gene has CDR1 SGHRS and CDR2 YFSETQ. CDR3 size: 17 residues. V shed 4 bases, J shed 2 bases, and the junction held 14 bases outside the gene matches. The sample belongs to a study of cytomegalovirus exposure and HLA in healthy donors. Measured with immunoSEQ multiplex PCR; TCRdb has only the in-frame clones, and not every one. The sample shows some 83,000 clones, 94% of them seen only once. The source is a woman under 30 in good health and CMV-seropositive. The chain links TRBV5-1 to TRBJ2-7, with 8 bases fitting TRBD2. The sample was PBMCs. The CDR3 bases are TGCGCCAGCAGCACGTTACTGGGACTAGTTGGGACCTACGAGCAGTACTTC. Its translation is CASSTLLGLVGTYEQYF.